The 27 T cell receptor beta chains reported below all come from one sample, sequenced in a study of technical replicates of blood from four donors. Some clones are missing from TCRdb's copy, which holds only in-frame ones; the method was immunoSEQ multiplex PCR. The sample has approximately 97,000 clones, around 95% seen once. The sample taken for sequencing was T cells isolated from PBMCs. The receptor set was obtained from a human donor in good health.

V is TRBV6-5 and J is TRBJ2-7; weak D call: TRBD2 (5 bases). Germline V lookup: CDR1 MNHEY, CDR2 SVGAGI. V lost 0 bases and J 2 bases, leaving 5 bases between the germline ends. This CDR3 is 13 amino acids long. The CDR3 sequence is CASSYSGTYEQYF. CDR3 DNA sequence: TGTGCCAGCAGTTACTCCGGGACCTACGAGCAGTACTTC.

Here the CDR3 DNA reads TGTGCCAGCTCACCAGGGACAGGGGTTGGCTACACCTTC. It yields the protein CASSPGTGVGYTF. The rearrangement links TRBV18 to TRBJ1-2; 10 bases agree with TRBD1. Germline V gene data show CDR1 as KGHSH and CDR2 as LQKENI. With 2 bases clipped from V and 7 bases from J, the junction kept 1 base outside the gene matches. CDR3 length: 13 amino acids. The whole variable domain, remainder taken from reference TRBV18 and TRBJ1-2, is NAGVMQNPRHLVRRRGQEARLRCSPMKGHSHVYWYRQLPEEGLKFMVYLQKENIIDESGMPKERFSAEFPKEGPSILRIQQVVRGDSAAYFCASSPGTGVGYTFGSGTRLTVV.

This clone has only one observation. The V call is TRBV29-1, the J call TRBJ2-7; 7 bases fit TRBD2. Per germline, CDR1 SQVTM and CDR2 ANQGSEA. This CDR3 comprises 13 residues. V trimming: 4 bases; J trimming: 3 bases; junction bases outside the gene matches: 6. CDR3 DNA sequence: TGCAGCGTTGCCGTGGGAGGGGTCTACGAGCAGTACTTC. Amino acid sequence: CSVAVGGVYEQYF.

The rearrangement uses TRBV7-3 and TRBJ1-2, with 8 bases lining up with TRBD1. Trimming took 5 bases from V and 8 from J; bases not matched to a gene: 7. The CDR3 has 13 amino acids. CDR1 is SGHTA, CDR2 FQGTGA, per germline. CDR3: CASSHGQGGGYTF. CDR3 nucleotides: TGTGCCAGCAGCCACGGACAGGGTGGGGGCTACACCTTC.

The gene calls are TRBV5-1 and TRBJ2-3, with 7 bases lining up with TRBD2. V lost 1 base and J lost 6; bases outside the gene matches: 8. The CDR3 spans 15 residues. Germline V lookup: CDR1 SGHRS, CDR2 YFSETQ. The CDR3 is CASSLWEGGPDTQYF. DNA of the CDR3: TGCGCCAGCAGCTTGTGGGAGGGAGGGCCGGATACGCAGTATTTT. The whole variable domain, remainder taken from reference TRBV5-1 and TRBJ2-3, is KAGVTQTPRYLIKTRGQQVTLSCSPISGHRSVSWYQQTPGQGLQFLFEYFSETQRNKGNFPGRFSGRQFSNSRSEMNVSTLELGDSALYLCASSLWEGGPDTQYFGPGTRLTVL.

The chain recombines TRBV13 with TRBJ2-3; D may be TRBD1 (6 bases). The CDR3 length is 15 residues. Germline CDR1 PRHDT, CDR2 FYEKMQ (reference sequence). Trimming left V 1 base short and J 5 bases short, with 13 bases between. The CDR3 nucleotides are TGTGCCAGCAGCTTAGTACCGGGACAAAAAGATACGCAGTATTTT. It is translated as CASSLVPGQKDTQYF.

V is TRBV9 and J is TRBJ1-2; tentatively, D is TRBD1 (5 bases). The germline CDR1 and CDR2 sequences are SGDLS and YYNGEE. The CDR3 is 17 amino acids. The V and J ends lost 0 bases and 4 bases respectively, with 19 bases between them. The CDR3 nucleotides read TGTGCCAGCAGCGTAGGGCAGGGTTCGTTTAGTGGCTATGGCTACACCTTC. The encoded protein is CASSVGQGSFSGYGYTF.

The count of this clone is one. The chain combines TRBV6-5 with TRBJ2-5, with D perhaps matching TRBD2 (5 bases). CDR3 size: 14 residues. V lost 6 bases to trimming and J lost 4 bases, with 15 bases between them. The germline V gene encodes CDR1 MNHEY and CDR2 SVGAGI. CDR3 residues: CASSLYREGETQYF. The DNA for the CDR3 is TGTGCCAGCAGCCTCTACCGGGAAGGAGAGACCCAGTACTTC.

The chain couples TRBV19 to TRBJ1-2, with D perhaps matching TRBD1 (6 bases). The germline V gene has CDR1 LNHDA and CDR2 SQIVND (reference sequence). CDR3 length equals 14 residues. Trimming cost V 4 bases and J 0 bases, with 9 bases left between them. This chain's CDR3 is CASSNWDTNYGYTF. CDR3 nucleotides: TGTGCCAGTAGTAACTGGGACACTAACTATGGCTACACCTTC.

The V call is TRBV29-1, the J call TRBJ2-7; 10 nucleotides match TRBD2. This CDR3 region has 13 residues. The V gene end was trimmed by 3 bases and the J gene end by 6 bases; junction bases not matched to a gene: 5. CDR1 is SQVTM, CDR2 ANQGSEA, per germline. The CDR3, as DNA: TGCAGCGTTGAGGCTAGCGGGAGCGGCGAGCAGTACTTC. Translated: CSVEASGSGEQYF.

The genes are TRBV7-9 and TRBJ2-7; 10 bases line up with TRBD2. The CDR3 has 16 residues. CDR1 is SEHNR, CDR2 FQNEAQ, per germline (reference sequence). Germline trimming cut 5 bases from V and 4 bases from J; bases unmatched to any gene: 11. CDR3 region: CASSPSPSGSLYEQYF. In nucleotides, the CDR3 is TGTGCCAGCAGCCCATCTCCTAGCGGGAGTCTGTACGAGCAGTACTTC.

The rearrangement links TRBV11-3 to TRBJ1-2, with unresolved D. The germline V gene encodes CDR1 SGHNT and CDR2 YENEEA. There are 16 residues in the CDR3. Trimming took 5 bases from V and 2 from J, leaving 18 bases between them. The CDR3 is CASSPRERELNYGYTF. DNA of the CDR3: TGTGCCAGCAGCCCCCGCGAGCGGGAGCTCAACTATGGCTACACCTTC.

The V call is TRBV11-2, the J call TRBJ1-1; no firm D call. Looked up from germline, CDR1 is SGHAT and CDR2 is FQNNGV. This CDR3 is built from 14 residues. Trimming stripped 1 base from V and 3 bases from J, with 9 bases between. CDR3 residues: CASSLGFGDTEAFF. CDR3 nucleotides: TGTGCCAGCAGCTTAGGATTCGGGGACACTGAAGCTTTCTTT.

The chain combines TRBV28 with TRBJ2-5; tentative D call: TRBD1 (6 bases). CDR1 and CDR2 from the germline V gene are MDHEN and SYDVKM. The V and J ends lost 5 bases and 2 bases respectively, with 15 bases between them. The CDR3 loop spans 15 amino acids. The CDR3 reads CASSLTGTPQETQYF. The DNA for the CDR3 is TGTGCCAGCAGTCTGACCGGGACACCTCAAGAGACCCAGTACTTC.

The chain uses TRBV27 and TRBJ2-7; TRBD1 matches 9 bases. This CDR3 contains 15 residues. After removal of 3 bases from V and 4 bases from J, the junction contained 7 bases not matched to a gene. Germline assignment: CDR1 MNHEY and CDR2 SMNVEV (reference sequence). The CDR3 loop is CASSFVGTGRYEQYF. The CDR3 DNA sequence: TGTGCCAGCAGTTTTGTCGGGACAGGGCGGTACGAGCAGTACTTC.

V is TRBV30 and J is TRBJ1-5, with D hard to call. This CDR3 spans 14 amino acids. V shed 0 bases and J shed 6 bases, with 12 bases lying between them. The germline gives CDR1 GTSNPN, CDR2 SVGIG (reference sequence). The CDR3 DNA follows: TGTGCCTGGAGTGTAAAAGCAGGTAGTCAGCCCCAGCATTTT. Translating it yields CAWSVKAGSQPQHF.

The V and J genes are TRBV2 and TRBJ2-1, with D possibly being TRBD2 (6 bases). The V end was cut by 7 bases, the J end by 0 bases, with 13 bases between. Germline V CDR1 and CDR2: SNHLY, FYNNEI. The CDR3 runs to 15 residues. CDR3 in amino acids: CASIQTRSSYNEQFF. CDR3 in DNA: TGTGCCAGCATCCAGACTAGAAGCTCCTACAATGAGCAGTTCTTC.

In DNA form, the CDR3 reads TGTGCCAGCAGGACCGGGACTTCTGGAAATGAGCAGTTCTTC. Translated: CASRTGTSGNEQFF. This chain connects TRBV6-5 to TRBJ2-1, with TRBD2 as a possible D gene (6 bases). V was trimmed by 6 bases and J by 7 bases, leaving 16 bases between them. The CDR3 consists of 14 residues. The germline V gene has CDR1 MNHEY and CDR2 SVGAGI.

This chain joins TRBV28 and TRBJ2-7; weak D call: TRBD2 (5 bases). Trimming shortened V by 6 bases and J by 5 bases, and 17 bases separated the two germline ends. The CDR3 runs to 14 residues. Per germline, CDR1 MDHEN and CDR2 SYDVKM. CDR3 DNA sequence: TGTGCCAGCAGATTGCTGAGGGCCGGCCACGAGCAGTACTTC. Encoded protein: CASRLLRAGHEQYF.

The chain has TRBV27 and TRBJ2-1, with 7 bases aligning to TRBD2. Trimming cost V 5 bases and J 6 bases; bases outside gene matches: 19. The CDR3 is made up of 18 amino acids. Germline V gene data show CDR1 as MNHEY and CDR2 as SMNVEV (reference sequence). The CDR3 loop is CASSPPRIAGLFLNEQFF. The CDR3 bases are TGTGCCAGCAGTCCCCCCAGGATAGCGGGTCTTTTTCTCAATGAGCAGTTCTTC.

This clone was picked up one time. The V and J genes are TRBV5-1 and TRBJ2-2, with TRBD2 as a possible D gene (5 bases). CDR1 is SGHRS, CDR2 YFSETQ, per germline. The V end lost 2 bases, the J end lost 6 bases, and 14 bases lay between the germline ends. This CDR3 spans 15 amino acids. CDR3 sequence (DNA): TGCGCCAGCAGCTTTAACGGGAAGGTGGCCGGGGAGCTGTTTTTT. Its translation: CASSFNGKVAGELFF.

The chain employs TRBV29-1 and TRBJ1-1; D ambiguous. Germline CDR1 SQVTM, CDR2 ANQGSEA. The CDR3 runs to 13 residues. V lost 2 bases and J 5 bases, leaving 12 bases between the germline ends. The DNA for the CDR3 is TGCAGCGTTGAACAGGCCGAATGGACTGAAGCTTTCTTT. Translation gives CSVEQAEWTEAFF.

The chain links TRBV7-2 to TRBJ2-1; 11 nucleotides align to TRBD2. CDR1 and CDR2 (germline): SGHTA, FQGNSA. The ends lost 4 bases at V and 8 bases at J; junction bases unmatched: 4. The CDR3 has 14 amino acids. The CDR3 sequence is CASSSSGRFDEQFF. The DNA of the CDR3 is TGTGCCAGCAGCTCTAGCGGGAGGTTCGATGAGCAGTTCTTC.

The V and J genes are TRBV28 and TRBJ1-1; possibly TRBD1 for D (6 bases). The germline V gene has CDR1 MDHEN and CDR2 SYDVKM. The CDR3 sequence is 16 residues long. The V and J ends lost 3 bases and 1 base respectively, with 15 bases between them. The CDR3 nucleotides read TGTGCCAGCAGTTTTCTGCGACAAGGGGGGAACACTGAAGCTTTCTTT. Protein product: CASSFLRQGGNTEAFF. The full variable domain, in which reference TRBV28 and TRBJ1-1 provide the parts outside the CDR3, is DVKVTQSSRYLVKRTGEKVFLECVQDMDHENMFWYRQDPGLGLRLIYFSYDVKMKEKGDIPEGYSVSREKKERFSLILESASTNQTSMYLCASSFLRQGGNTEAFFGQGTRLTVV.

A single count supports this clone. This CDR3 is CASSSSGRGEQYF. Here the CDR3 DNA reads TGTGCCAGCAGCTCTTCCGGCCGGGGTGAGCAGTACTTC. The chain recombines TRBV7-6 with TRBJ2-7; a weak D match, TRBD2 (5 bases). This CDR3 has 13 residues. The germline V gene has CDR1 SGHVS and CDR2 FNYEAQ. The germline V and J ends were trimmed by 4 bases and 7 bases, with 14 bases remaining between them.

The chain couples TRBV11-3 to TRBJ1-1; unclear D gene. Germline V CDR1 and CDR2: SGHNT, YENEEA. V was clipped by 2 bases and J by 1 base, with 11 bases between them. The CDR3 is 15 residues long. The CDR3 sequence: CASSLSGSPNTEAFF. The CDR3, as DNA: TGTGCCAGCAGCTTATCCGGGTCCCCGAACACTGAAGCTTTCTTT.

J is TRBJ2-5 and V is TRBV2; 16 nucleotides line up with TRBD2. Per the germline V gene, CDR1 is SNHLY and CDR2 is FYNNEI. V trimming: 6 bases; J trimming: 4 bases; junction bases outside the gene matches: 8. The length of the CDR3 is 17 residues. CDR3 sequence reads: CASSPGLAGGAGETQYF. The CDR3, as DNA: TGTGCCAGCAGCCCGGGACTAGCGGGAGGGGCGGGAGAGACCCAGTACTTC.